The next 17 T cell receptor beta chains were all read from a single sample in a study of siplizumab effects on memory and regulatory T cells. Measured with immunoSEQ multiplex PCR; TCRdb has only the in-frame clones, and not every one. This repertoire shows fewer than 85,000 clones, 85% to 95% found once; its top ten account for about a fifth. The sequencing sample was made of CD8+ T cells sorted from blood. Receptors originate from a human donor in good health.

The chain couples TRBV5-6 to TRBJ1-1, with D possibly TRBD1 on 5 matching bases. The CDR3 runs 14 residues. Trimming pared 7 bases from V and 1 base from J, leaving 14 bases between. From germline, CDR1 is SGHDT and CDR2 YYEEEE. The CDR3 DNA follows: TGTGCCAGCCGGATGGGGGGACGGAACACTGAAGCTTTCTTT. It translates to CASRMGGRNTEAFF.

V is TRBV7-9 and J is TRBJ2-5; D is uncertain. Trimming cost V 5 bases and J 5 bases, with 9 bases left between them. The CDR3 runs to 12 residues. Germline CDR1 SEHNR, CDR2 FQNEAQ (reference sequence). CDR3 protein: CASSAFGETQYF. In DNA, the CDR3 is TGTGCCAGCAGCGCCTTCGGGGAGACCCAGTACTTC.

The sample holds one count of this clone. The CDR3 is CASSLGYNSYNEQFF. The CDR3 DNA sequence: TGTGCCAGCAGCTTAGGTTACAACTCCTACAATGAGCAGTTCTTC. The chain recombines TRBV11-2 with TRBJ2-1; D uncertain. Germline values: CDR1 SGHAT, CDR2 FQNNGV. This CDR3 contains 15 residues. The V gene lost 1 base and the J gene lost 0 bases, with 7 bases spanning the gap.

The genes are TRBV9 and TRBJ2-1; 11 bases align to TRBD2. The germline gives CDR1 SGDLS, CDR2 YYNGEE. CDR3 length: 15 amino acids. V lost 5 bases and J lost 7; bases outside the gene matches: 8. CDR3 in amino acids: CASSASGTSGNEQFF. CDR3 DNA: TGTGCCAGCAGTGCTTCCGGGACTAGCGGAAATGAGCAGTTCTTC.

The chain links TRBV11-2 to TRBJ1-2; D not resolved. The CDR3 extends over 15 amino acids. Germline V gene data show CDR1 as SGHAT and CDR2 as FQNNGV. The V gene lost 0 bases and the J gene lost 0 bases, with 8 bases spanning the gap. The CDR3 nucleotides read TGTGCCAGCAGCTTAGAACTTGGTGCTAACTATGGCTACACCTTC. Residues: CASSLELGANYGYTF.

This chain joins TRBV19 and TRBJ1-4; TRBD1 might be the D (5 bases). From germline, CDR1 is LNHDA and CDR2 SQIVND (reference sequence). The CDR3 sequence is 15 residues long. V lost 1 base and J 8 bases, leaving 14 bases between the germline ends. CDR3 sequence: CASSIVPGRSEKLFF. The CDR3 DNA sequence: TGTGCCAGTAGTATAGTGCCGGGGCGATCCGAAAAACTGTTTTTT.

The V gene is TRBV6-5, the J gene TRBJ1-1; 7 bases are a match to TRBD1. V dropped 6 bases and J dropped 4; count of bases not matched to a gene: 5. The CDR3 length is 13 residues. CDR1 and CDR2 from the germline V gene are MNHEY and SVGAGI. The CDR3 loop reads CASRQTGSTEAFF. CDR3 bases: TGTGCCAGCAGGCAGACAGGGTCCACTGAAGCTTTCTTT.

The V and J genes are TRBV19 and TRBJ1-3; a possible D gene is TRBD1 (5 bases). The CDR3 consists of 16 residues. V was clipped by 4 bases and J by 1 base, with 14 bases between them. Germline V CDR1 and CDR2: LNHDA, SQIVND (reference sequence). The chain's CDR3 is CASSTRPAGSGNTIYF. The CDR3 DNA sequence: TGTGCCAGTAGTACCCGACCAGCAGGGTCTGGAAACACCATATATTTT. Based on the CDR3 plus reference TRBV19 and TRBJ1-3, the full variable domain is DGGITQSPKYLFRKEGQNVTLSCEQNLNHDAMYWYRQDPGQGLRLIYYSQIVNDFQKGDIAEGYSVSREKKESFPLTVTSAQKNPTAFYLCASSTRPAGSGNTIYFGEGSWLTVV.

This chain joins TRBV5-4 and TRBJ2-5; TRBD1 matches 9 bases. Germline CDR1 and CDR2: SGHNT and YYREEE (reference sequence). The junction had 2 bases not matched to a gene; V was cut back by 1 base and J by 4 bases. The CDR3 extends over 14 amino acids. The CDR3: CASSLTGGPETQYF. CDR3 bases: TGTGCCAGCAGCTTGACAGGGGGCCCAGAGACCCAGTACTTC.

V gene TRBV27 combines with J gene TRBJ1-1; unclear D gene. The CDR3 has 12 amino acids. Germline V gives CDR1 MNHEY, CDR2 SMNVEV (reference sequence). The germline V and J ends were trimmed by 6 bases and 3 bases, with 8 bases remaining between them. CDR3 nucleotide sequence: TGTGCCAGCAGGGGCTGGGACACTGAAGCTTTCTTT. It is translated as CASRGWDTEAFF.

This clone was seen a single time. The rearrangement links TRBV2 to TRBJ2-6; maybe TRBD2 (6 bases). Germline V lookup: CDR1 SNHLY, CDR2 FYNNEI. V dropped 6 bases and J dropped 0 bases, with 21 bases sitting between them. This CDR3 is built from 19 residues. CDR3 sequence: CASSVLGGLLSSGANVLTF. The DNA for the CDR3 is TGTGCCAGCAGCGTTTTGGGGGGACTTCTTTCCTCTGGGGCCAACGTCCTGACTTTC.

V is TRBV7-6 and J is TRBJ1-2; 11 nucleotides line up with TRBD1. V shed 5 bases, J shed 4 bases, and the junction held 3 bases outside the gene matches. The length of the CDR3 is 14 residues. Looked up from germline, CDR1 is SGHVS and CDR2 is FNYEAQ. The CDR3, as DNA: TGTGCCAGCAGCACCGGACAGGGGGCCTATGGCTACACCTTC. Translated: CASSTGQGAYGYTF.

There are many counts of this clone. The V and J genes are TRBV7-3 and TRBJ1-1; D possibly corresponds to TRBD1 (5 bases). The V end lost 0 bases, the J end lost 4 bases, and 15 bases lay between the germline ends. Germline CDR1 SGHTA, CDR2 FQGTGA. This CDR3 has 16 residues. The CDR3 is CASSLTPPGQGTEAFF. In DNA form, the CDR3 reads TGTGCCAGCAGCTTAACTCCCCCCGGGCAGGGCACTGAAGCTTTCTTT.

The rearrangement joins TRBV7-9 to TRBJ2-1; D remains unclear. V dropped 9 bases and J dropped 4 bases, with 7 bases sitting between them. CDR1 is SEHNR, CDR2 FQNEAQ, per germline (reference sequence). The CDR3 is 11 residues long. CDR3 loop: CARDWYNEQFF. CDR3 nucleotide sequence: TGTGCCAGAGACTGGTACAATGAGCAGTTCTTC. Filled out from reference TRBV7-9 and TRBJ2-1, the complete variable domain reads DTGVSQNPRHKITKRGQNVTFRCDPISEHNRLYWYRQTLGQGPEFLTYFQNEAQLEKSRLLSDRFSAERPKGSFSTLEIQRTEQGDSAMYLCARDWYNEQFFGPGTRLTVL.

Comments on this clone: One junction end does not reproduce the germline sequence, and a read error may be involved. V is TRBV4-2 and J is TRBJ2-7; 7 bases match TRBD1. CDR1 is LGHNA and CDR2 is YNFKEQ in the germline V gene. The CDR3 is made up of 13 amino acids. The CDR3 reads CASSQVSGDRARF. As DNA, the CDR3 is TGTGCCAGCAGCCAAGTGTCCGGTGACAGGGCCCGATTC.

The chain employs TRBV12-1 and TRBJ1-3; TRBD1, the table's D call, lacks a check against the DNA. TRBV12-1 counts as a pseudogene. The CDR3 has 17 amino acids. The CDR3 nucleotides are TGTGCCAGCAGACAAGGCAGGGGGCGCTTAAGTGGAAACACCATATATTTT. Translating gives CASRQGRGRLSGNTIYF.

The rearrangement links TRBV7-9 to TRBJ1-1; D is unclear. Germline values: CDR1 SEHNR, CDR2 FQNEAQ (reference sequence). The V gene lost 4 bases and the J gene lost 6 bases, with 9 bases spanning the gap. CDR3 length equals 12 residues. CDR3 sequence (DNA): TGTGCCAGCAGCTCCCTTTCGGCTGAAGCTTTCTTT. It yields the protein CASSSLSAEAFF.